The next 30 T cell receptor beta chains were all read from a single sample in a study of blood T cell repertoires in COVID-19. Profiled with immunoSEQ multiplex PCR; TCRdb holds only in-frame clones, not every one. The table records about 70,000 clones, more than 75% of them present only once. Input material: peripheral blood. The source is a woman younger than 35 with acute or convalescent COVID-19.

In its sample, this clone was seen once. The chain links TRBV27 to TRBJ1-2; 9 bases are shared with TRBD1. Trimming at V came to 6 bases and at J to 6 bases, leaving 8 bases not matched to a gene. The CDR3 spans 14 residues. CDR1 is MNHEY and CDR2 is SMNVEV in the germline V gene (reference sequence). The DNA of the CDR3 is TGTGCCAGCAGCCAAAACCGACAGGGGGATGGCTACACCTTC. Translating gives CASSQNRQGDGYTF.

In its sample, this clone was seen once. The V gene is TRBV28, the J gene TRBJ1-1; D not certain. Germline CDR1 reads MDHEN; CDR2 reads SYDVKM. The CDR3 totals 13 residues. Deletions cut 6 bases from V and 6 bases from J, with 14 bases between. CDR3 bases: TGTGCCAGCAGCCCACCTCAGGTACCTGAAGCTTTCTTT. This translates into CASSPPQVPEAFF.

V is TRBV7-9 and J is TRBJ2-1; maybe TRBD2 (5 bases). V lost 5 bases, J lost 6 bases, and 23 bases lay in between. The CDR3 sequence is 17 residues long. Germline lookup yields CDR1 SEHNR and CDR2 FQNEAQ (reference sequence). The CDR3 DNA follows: TGTGCCAGCAGCCAGATGCTACGGGATATCAGTCTCAATGAGCAGTTCTTC. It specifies CASSQMLRDISLNEQFF.

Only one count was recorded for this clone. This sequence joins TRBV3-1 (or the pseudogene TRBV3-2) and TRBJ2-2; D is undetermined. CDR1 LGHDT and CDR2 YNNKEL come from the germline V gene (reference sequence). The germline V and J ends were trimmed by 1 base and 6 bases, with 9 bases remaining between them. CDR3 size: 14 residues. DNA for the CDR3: TGTGCCAGCAGCCAAGGATCGAGCGCCGGGGAGCTGTTTTTT. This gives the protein CASSQGSSAGELFF.

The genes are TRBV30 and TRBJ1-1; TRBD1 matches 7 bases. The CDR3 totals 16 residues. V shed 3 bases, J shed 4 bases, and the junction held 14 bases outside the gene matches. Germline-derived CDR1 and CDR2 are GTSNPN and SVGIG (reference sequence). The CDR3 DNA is TGTGCCTGGAGCCGTATGTTACAGGGGTCGGGCACTGAAGCTTTCTTT. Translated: CAWSRMLQGSGTEAFF. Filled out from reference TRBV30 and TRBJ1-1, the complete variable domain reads SQTIHQWPATLVQPVGSPLSLECTVEGTSNPNLYWYRQAAGRGLQLLFYSVGIGQISSEVPQNLSASRPQDRQFILSSKKLLLSDSGFYLCAWSRMLQGSGTEAFFGQGTRLTVV.

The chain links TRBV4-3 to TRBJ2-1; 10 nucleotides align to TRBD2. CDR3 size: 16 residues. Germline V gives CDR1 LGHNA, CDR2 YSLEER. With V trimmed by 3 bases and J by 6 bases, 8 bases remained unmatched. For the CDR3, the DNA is TGCGCCAGCAGCCAGGCTAGCGGGAGTGTGATCAATGAGCAGTTCTTC. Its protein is CASSQASGSVINEQFF.

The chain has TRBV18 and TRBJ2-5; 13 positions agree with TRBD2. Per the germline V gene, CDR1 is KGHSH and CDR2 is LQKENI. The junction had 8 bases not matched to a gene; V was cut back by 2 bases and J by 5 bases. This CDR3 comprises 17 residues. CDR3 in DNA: TGTGCCAGCTCACCAAGTGGACTAGCGGGAGTGCATGAGACCCAGTACTTC. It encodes CASSPSGLAGVHETQYF.

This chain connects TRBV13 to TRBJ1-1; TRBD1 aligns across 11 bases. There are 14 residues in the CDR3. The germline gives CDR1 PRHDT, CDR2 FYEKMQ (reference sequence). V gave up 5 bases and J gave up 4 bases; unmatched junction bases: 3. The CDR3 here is CASSRGQGVTEAFF. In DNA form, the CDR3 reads TGTGCCAGCAGCCGGGGACAGGGGGTCACTGAAGCTTTCTTT.

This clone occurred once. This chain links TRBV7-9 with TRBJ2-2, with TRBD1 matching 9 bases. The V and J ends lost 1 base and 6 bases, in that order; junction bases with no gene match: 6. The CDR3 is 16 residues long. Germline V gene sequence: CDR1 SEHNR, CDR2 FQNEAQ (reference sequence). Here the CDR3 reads CASSLGGTGIAGELFF. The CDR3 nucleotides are TGTGCCAGCAGCTTAGGAGGGACAGGGATCGCCGGGGAGCTGTTTTTT.

The CDR3 is CASSPHVMNTEAFF. The CDR3 DNA reads as TGTGCCAGCAGCCCACATGTAATGAACACTGAAGCTTTCTTT. The chain joins TRBV7-9 to TRBJ1-1; D remains unclear. The CDR3 runs 14 residues. V was shortened by 5 bases and J by 0 bases, with 10 bases between the two germline ends. Germline loops: CDR1 SEHNR, CDR2 FQNEAQ (reference sequence).

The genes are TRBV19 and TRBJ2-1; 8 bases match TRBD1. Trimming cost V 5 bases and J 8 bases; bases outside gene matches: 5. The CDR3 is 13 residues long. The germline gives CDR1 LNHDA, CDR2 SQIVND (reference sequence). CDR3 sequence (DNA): TGTGCCAGTAGTTCAACAGGGGGGCATGAGCAGTTCTTC. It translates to CASSSTGGHEQFF.

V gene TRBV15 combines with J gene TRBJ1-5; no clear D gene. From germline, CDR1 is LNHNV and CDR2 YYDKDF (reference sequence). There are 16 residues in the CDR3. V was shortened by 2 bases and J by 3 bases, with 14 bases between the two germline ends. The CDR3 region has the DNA TGTGCCACCAGCAGACTTCGGGAACTAGTCAATCAGCCCCAGCATTTT. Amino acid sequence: CATSRLRELVNQPQHF.

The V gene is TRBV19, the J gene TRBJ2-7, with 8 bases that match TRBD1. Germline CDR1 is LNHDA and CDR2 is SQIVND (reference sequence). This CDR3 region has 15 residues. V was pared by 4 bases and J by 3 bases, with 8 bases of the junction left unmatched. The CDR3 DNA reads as TGTGCCAGTAGTAGGACGGGACAGGATTACTACGAGCAGTACTTC. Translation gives CASSRTGQDYYEQYF.

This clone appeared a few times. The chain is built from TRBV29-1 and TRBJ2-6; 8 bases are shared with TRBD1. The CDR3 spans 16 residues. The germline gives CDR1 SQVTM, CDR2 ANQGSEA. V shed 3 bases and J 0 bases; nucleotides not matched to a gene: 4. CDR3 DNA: TGCAGCGTTGAGGGACAGGATTACTCTGGGGCCAACGTCCTGACTTTC. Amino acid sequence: CSVEGQDYSGANVLTF.

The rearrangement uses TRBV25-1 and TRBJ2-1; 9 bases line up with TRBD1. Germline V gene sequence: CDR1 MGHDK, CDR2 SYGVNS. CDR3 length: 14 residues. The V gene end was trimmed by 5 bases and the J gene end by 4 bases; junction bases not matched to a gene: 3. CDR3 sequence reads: CASSRDREYNEQFF. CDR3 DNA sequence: TGTGCCAGCAGTCGGGACAGGGAGTACAATGAGCAGTTCTTC.

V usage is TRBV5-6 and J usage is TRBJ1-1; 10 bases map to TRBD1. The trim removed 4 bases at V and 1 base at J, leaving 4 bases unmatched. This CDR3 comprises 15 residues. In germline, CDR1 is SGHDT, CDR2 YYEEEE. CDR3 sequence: CASSDRDRGNTEAFF. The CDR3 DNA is TGTGCCAGCAGCGATCGGGACAGGGGGAACACTGAAGCTTTCTTT.

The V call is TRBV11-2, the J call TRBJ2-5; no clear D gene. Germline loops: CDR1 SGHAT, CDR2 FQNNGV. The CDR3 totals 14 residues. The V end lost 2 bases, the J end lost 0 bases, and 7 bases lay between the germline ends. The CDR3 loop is CASSLLANQETQYF. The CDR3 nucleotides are TGTGCCAGCAGCTTATTGGCAAACCAAGAGACCCAGTACTTC.

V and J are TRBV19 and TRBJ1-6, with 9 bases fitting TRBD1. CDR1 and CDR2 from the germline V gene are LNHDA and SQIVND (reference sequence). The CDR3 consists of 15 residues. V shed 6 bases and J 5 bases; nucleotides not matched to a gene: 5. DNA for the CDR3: TGTGCCAGTAGCCTCCGGACAGGGGATAATTCACCCCTCCACTTT. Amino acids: CASSLRTGDNSPLHF.

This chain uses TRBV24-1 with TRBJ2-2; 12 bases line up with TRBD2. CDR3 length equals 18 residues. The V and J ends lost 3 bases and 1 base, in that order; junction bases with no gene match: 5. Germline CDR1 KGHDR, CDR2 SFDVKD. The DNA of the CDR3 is TGTGCCACCAGTGATAGAGGGGGACTAGCGGGGAACACCGGGGAGCTGTTTTTT. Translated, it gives CATSDRGGLAGNTGELFF.

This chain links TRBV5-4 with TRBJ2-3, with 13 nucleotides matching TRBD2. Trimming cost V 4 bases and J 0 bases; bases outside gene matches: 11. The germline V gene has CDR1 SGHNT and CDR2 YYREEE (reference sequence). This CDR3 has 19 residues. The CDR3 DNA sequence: TGTGCCAGCAGCCCATATAAGGGACTAGCGGGAACTAGCACAGATACGCAGTATTTT. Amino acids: CASSPYKGLAGTSTDTQYF. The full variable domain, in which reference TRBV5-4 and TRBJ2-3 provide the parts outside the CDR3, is ETGVTQSPTHLIKTRGQQVTLRCSSQSGHNTVSWYQQALGQGPQFIFQYYREEENGRGNFPPRFSGLQFPNYSSELNVNALELDDSALYLCASSPYKGLAGTSTDTQYFGPGTRLTVL.

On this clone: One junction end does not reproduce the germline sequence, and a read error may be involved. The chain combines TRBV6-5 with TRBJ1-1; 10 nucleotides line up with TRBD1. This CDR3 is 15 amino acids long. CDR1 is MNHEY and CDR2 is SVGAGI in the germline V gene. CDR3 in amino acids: CASSYLGTGDTEAFF. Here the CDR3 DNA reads TGTGCCAGCAGTTACTTAGGGACAGGGGACACCGAAGCTTTCTTT.

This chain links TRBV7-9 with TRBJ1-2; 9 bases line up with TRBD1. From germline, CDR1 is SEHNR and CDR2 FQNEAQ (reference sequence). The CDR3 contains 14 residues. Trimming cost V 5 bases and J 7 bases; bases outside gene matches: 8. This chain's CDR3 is CASSAPGQGSGYTF. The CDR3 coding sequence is TGTGCCAGCAGCGCACCGGGACAGGGATCTGGCTACACCTTC. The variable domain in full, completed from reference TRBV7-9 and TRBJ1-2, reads DTGVSQNPRHKITKRGQNVTFRCDPISEHNRLYWYRQTLGQGPEFLTYFQNEAQLEKSRLLSDRFSAERPKGSFSTLEIQRTEQGDSAMYLCASSAPGQGSGYTFGSGTRLTVV.

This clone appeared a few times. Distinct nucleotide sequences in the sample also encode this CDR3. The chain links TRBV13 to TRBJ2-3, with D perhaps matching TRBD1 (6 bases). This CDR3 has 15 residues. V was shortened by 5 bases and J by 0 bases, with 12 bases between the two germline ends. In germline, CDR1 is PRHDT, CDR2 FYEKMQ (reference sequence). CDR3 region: CASSPRDTSTDTQYF. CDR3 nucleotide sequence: TGTGCCAGCAGCCCCCGGGACACGAGCACAGATACGCAGTATTTT.

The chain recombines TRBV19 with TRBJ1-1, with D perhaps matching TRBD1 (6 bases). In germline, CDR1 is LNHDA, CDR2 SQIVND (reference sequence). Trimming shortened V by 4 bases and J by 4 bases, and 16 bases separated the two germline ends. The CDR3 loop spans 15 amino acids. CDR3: CASSTIPAGVTEAFF. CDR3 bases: TGTGCCAGTAGTACCATACCAGCAGGGGTCACTGAAGCTTTCTTT.

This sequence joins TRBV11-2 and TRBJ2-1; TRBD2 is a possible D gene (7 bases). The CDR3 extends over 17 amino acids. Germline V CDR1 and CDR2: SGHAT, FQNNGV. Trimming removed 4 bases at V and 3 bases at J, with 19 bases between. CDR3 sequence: CASSWGGHLLVYNEQFF. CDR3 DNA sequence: TGTGCCAGCAGCTGGGGGGGACACCTCCTAGTCTACAATGAGCAGTTCTTC.

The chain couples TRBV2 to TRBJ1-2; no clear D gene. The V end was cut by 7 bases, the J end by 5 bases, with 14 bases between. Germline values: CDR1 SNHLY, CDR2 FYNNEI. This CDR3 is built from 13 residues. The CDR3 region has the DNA TGTGCCAGCACGGTCGGAGGGCGGTATGGCTACACCTTC. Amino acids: CASTVGGRYGYTF.

The CDR3 loop is CASSQPGQGPYEQYF. CDR3 nucleotides: TGCGCCAGCAGCCAGCCGGGACAGGGGCCCTACGAGCAGTACTTC. The chain couples TRBV4-1 to TRBJ2-7; 10 bases fit TRBD1. V shed 3 bases and J 2 bases; nucleotides not matched to a gene: 4. CDR3 size: 15 residues. The germline gives CDR1 MGHRA, CDR2 YSYEKL.

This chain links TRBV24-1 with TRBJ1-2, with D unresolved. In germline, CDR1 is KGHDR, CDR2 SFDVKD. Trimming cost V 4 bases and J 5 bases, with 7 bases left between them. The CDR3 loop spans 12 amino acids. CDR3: CATSDHTYGYTF. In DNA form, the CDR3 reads TGTGCCACCAGTGACCATACATATGGCTACACCTTC.

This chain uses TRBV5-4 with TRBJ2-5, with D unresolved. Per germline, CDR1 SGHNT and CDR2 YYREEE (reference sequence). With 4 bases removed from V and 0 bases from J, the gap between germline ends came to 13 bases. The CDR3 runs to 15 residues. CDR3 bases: TGTGCCAGCAGCCCGGGTTTCGGGTACCAAGAGACCCAGTACTTC. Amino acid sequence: CASSPGFGYQETQYF.

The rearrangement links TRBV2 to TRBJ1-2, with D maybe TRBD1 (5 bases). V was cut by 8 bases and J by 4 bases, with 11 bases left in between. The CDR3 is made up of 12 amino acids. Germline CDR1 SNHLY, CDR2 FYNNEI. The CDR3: CASGAGAYGYTF. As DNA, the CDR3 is TGTGCCAGCGGGGCAGGAGCCTATGGCTACACCTTC.